This T cell receptor beta chain was observed in a study of CD8+CD57+ T cells in acquired aplastic anemia. Study-level background: An average of around 3.5 ug of DNA was obtained from sorted CD4+ and CD8+ cells.

Profiling that covered TCR beta VDJ and CDR3 relied on genomic DNA as its template. TCRdb ran MiXCR on the reads and lists one entry per CDR3 protein. Here the sample spans about 170,000 distinct CDR3 sequences, roughly 48% being singletons. Study-level results: Patients showed no significant difference from controls in CD8+ Simpson's diversity. Both patients and controls carried the same twenty-nine CD8+ CDR3 sequences.

Before being chosen for sequencing, patients had shown CD8+CD57+ cell expansion by flow cytometry. Patients, without exception, had severe acquired aplastic anemia. In the case of this clonotype: Its antigen remains unknown.

This CDR3 spans 16 amino acids. The germline V gene has CDR1 MNHEY and CDR2 SVGAGI. V was clipped by 2 bases and J by 0 bases, with 10 bases between them. Sequenced material: sorted CD4+, CD8+, or CD8+CD57+ T cells (not recorded which) from PBMCs. The V and J genes are TRBV6-5 and TRBJ1-4; D ambiguous. The sequence came from a human donor with aplastic anemia. The CDR3 protein is CASSYRGSATNEKLFF. CDR3 bases: TGTGCCAGCAGTTACCGGGGTTCTGCAACTAATGAAAAACTGTTTTTT.